One and the same sample provided the 18 T cell receptor beta chains below, sequenced in a study of T cells in Graves' hyperthyroidism and ophthalmopathy. Amplification of TCR beta CDR3 regions used RNA as the template. With the HTBI primer set, the TCR CDR3 went through a first round of RT-PCR. From the multiplex PCR reads, TCRdb called clonotypes with MiXCR, one entry per CDR3 protein. The sample yields 300,000 to 500,000 distinct CDR3 sequences, 11% to 15% seen once. Input material: blood. The receptors stem from a man over 45 with Graves' ophthalmopathy.

This clonotype has at least ten counts. In DNA, the CDR3 is TGCAGTGCTAGTTCAGGACTAGCGGGAGTTCAGGGCTACAATGAGCAGTTCTTC. It translates to CSASSGLAGVQGYNEQFF. The rearrangement links TRBV20-1 to TRBJ2-1, with 13 bases aligning to TRBD2. Germline assignment: CDR1 DFQATT and CDR2 SNEGSKA (reference sequence). After removal of 3 bases from V and 3 bases from J, the junction contained 11 bases not matched to a gene. The CDR3 has 18 residues.

In this sample, this clonotype turned up many times. The chain recombines TRBV12-3 or TRBV12-4 with TRBJ2-3; D may be TRBD1 (6 bases). The V end lost 7 bases, the J end lost 5 bases, and 16 bases lay between the germline ends. CDR3 length: 14 amino acids. Written as DNA, the CDR3 is TGTGCCAGCACCCTAGGGGGAAGGGTAGATACGCAGTATTTT. It is translated as CASTLGGRVDTQYF.

In its sample, this clonotype was seen many times. The rearrangement uses TRBV12-3 or TRBV12-4 and TRBJ2-7, with 10 bases that match TRBD1. The V and J ends lost 3 bases and 6 bases, in that order; junction bases with no gene match: 11. The CDR3 contains 16 residues. CDR3 in DNA: TGTGCCAGCAGTTTCCCCACCGGGACAGGGGCCTCCGAGCAGTACTTC. This translates into CASSFPTGTGASEQYF.

This clonotype was detected ten times or more. The genes are TRBV11-3 and TRBJ2-3; no clear D. This CDR3 has 15 residues. Trimming cost V 5 bases and J 0 bases, with 12 bases left between them. Per the germline V gene, CDR1 is SGHNT and CDR2 is YENEEA. The CDR3 reads CASSPLAVSTDTQYF. The DNA of the CDR3 is TGTGCCAGCAGCCCTCTTGCGGTTAGCACAGATACGCAGTATTTT.

The J gene is TRBJ2-1, the V gene TRBV2; D is ambiguous. The CDR3 sequence is 17 residues long. Germline V gives CDR1 SNHLY, CDR2 FYNNEI. The V end was cut by 4 bases, the J end by 0 bases, with 16 bases between. The CDR3 loop is CASSARALLSSYNEQFF. DNA of the CDR3: TGTGCCAGCAGTGCCCGGGCCCTCTTGAGCTCCTACAATGAGCAGTTCTTC.

A few counts support this clonotype. The chain links TRBV20-1 to TRBJ2-4; TRBD2 is a possible D gene (5 bases). CDR1 and CDR2 from the germline V gene are DFQATT and SNEGSKA (reference sequence). The CDR3 has 13 amino acids. V dropped 3 bases and J dropped 3 bases, with 9 bases sitting between them. CDR3: CSASWGDKNIQYF. In DNA form, the CDR3 reads TGCAGTGCTAGTTGGGGAGACAAAAACATTCAGTACTTC.

The chain has TRBV7-9 and TRBJ1-4; D gene ambiguous. CDR3 length equals 16 residues. CDR1 is SEHNR, CDR2 FQNEAQ, per germline (reference sequence). With 1 base removed from V and 0 bases from J, the gap between germline ends came to 9 bases. The CDR3 DNA reads as TGTGCCAGCAGCTTAGGACACAGTTCAACTAATGAAAAACTGTTTTTT. It translates to CASSLGHSSTNEKLFF. Looking up the rest from reference TRBV7-9 and TRBJ1-4 gives the full variable domain: DTGVSQNPRHKITKRGQNVTFRCDPISEHNRLYWYRQTLGQGPEFLTYFQNEAQLEKSRLLSDRFSAERPKGSFSTLEIQRTEQGDSAMYLCASSLGHSSTNEKLFFGSGTQLSVL.

This clonotype was seen more than once but under ten times. The rearrangement joins TRBV6-1 to TRBJ2-4; 7 bases are a match to TRBD1. CDR1 and CDR2 from the germline V gene are MNHNS and SASEGT. CDR3 length equals 15 residues. The junction had 14 bases not matched to a gene; V was cut back by 5 bases and J by 10 bases. DNA of the CDR3: TGTGCCAGCAGTTCCGGACAGGCGAACGCTGGAATTCAGTACTTC. Its protein is CASSSGQANAGIQYF.

A few counts support this clonotype. This chain joins TRBV19 and TRBJ1-4; the D is unclear. V was shortened by 4 bases and J by 6 bases, with 6 bases between the two germline ends. The CDR3 loop spans 12 amino acids. The germline V gene encodes CDR1 LNHDA and CDR2 SQIVND (reference sequence). The CDR3 nucleotides are TGTGCCAGTAGTAGGACGGATGAAAAACTGTTTTTT. Its protein is CASSRTDEKLFF.

This chain joins TRBV4-1 and TRBJ1-2, with TRBD1 identical over 7 bases. Germline V gives CDR1 MGHRA, CDR2 YSYEKL. V lost 4 bases, J lost 4 bases, and 9 bases stayed unmatched. The length of the CDR3 is 15 residues. CDR3 region: CASSPGIGGGYGYTF. The CDR3 DNA is TGCGCCAGCAGCCCCGGGATAGGGGGCGGCTATGGCTACACCTTC.

This clonotype was detected a few times. This chain links TRBV6-1 with TRBJ2-7; D gene ambiguous. The V end lost 7 bases, the J end lost 7 bases, and 17 bases lay between the germline ends. The CDR3 totals 13 residues. The germline gives CDR1 MNHNS, CDR2 SASEGT. This CDR3 reads CASTPTGTAEQYF. CDR3 DNA: TGTGCCAGCACCCCGACTGGAACAGCGGAGCAGTACTTC.

The rearrangement uses TRBV12-5 and TRBJ2-1, with 7 positions matching TRBD2. Germline lookup yields CDR1 LGHNT and CDR2 FRNRAP. V was pared by 1 base and J by 5 bases, with 5 bases of the junction left unmatched. CDR3 length equals 15 residues. The CDR3 DNA follows: TGTGCTAGTGGTTTGGGCCGGGACTACAACAATGAGCAGTTCTTC. Encoded protein: CASGLGRDYNNEQFF.

The rearrangement uses TRBV19 and TRBJ2-7, with 11 positions matching TRBD2. Germline V gene lookup returns CDR1 LNHDA and CDR2 SQIVND (reference sequence). V gave up 5 bases and J gave up 2 bases; unmatched junction bases: 5. The CDR3 runs 15 residues. CDR3 amino acids: CASSPVAGGPYEQYF. The CDR3 bases are TGTGCCAGTAGTCCCGTAGCGGGAGGGCCCTACGAGCAGTACTTC.

This rearrangement joins TRBV19 to TRBJ2-7; D is undetermined. Germline V CDR1 and CDR2: LNHDA, SQIVND (reference sequence). CDR3 size: 13 residues. Trimming pared 0 bases from V and 3 bases from J, leaving 6 bases between. The DNA of the CDR3 is TGTGCCAGTAGTATAGACGGGCGCTACGAGCAGTACTTC. It encodes CASSIDGRYEQYF.

This chain joins TRBV5-4 and TRBJ1-1, with TRBD1 matching over 9 bases. The germline V gene has CDR1 SGHNT and CDR2 YYREEE (reference sequence). The CDR3 has 17 residues. After removal of 4 bases from V and 5 bases from J, the junction contained 15 bases not matched to a gene. The chain's CDR3 is CASSPRPGTGRDTEAFF. The CDR3 DNA sequence: TGTGCCAGCAGCCCACGTCCCGGGACAGGGAGGGATACTGAAGCTTTCTTT.

This clonotype was recorded at least ten times. The rearrangement joins TRBV3-1 to TRBJ2-5; no definite D call. Germline loops: CDR1 LGHDT, CDR2 YNNKEL (reference sequence). The length of the CDR3 is 11 residues. V lost 0 bases to trimming and J lost 5 bases, with 1 base between them. The DNA of the CDR3 is TGTGCCAGCAGCCAAGAGGAGACCCAGTACTTC. This encodes CASSQEETQYF.

This clonotype was seen more than once but under ten times. The V gene is TRBV29-1, the J gene TRBJ1-2, with a possible D match to TRBD1 (6 bases). This CDR3 comprises 13 residues. Trimming removed 6 bases at V and 4 bases at J, with 15 bases between. CDR1 SQVTM and CDR2 ANQGSEA come from the germline V gene. The CDR3 sequence: CSVATGTGYGYTF. As DNA, the CDR3 is TGCAGCGTGGCTACAGGGACGGGCTATGGCTACACCTTC.

This clonotype was seen at least ten times. This chain uses TRBV5-1 with TRBJ2-7; 8 positions match TRBD1. The CDR3 sequence is 13 residues long. After removal of 2 bases from V and 5 bases from J, the junction contained 3 bases not matched to a gene. Germline CDR1 SGHRS, CDR2 YFSETQ. CDR3 loop: CASSFGTGNEQYF. Here the CDR3 DNA reads TGCGCCAGCAGCTTCGGGACAGGCAACGAGCAGTACTTC.